This T cell receptor (beta chain) was sequenced during a study of blood T cell repertoires in COVID-19. For the study at large: Spain, Italy and the United States supplied samples that represented acute and convalescent COVID-19.

Patients at the Seattle site were enrolled during active infection and followed longitudinally. V was shortened by 0 bases and J by 3 bases, with 6 bases between the two germline ends. Germline V CDR1 and CDR2: MNHNS, SASEGT. This CDR3 contains 14 residues. As processed by the authors: Using reference gene primer amplification, nucleated cell counts were estimated. Some clones are missing from TCRdb's copy, which holds only in-frame ones; the method was immunoSEQ multiplex PCR. V and J calls and clone size are given by that table; D and trimming were obtained from the DNA. The repertoire holds about 150,000 clones, with roughly three quarters as singletons.

The gene calls are TRBV6-1 and TRBJ1-5; D is unresolved. Sequenced sample: peripheral blood. The TCR comes from a woman between 65 and 79 years old with COVID-19, enrolled during active disease. CDR3 loop: CASSEAELNQPQHF. In DNA, the CDR3 is TGTGCCAGCAGTGAAGCAGAGCTCAATCAGCCCCAGCATTTT.